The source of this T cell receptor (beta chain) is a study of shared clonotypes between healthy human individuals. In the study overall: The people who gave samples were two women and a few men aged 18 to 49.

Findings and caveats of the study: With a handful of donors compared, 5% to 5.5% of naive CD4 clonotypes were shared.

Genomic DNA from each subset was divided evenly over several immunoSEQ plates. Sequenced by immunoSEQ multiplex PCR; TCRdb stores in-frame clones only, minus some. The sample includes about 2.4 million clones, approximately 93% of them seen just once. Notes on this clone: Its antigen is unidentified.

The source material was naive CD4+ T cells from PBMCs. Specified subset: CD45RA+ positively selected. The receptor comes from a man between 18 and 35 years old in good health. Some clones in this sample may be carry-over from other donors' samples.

CDR3 nucleotides: TGTGCCAGCTCACCAATTAGCCCAGGGTACACTGAAGCTTTCTTT. This translates into CASSPISPGYTEAFF. The gene calls are TRBV18 and TRBJ1-1, with a weak D call TRBD1 (5 bases). Trimming removed 2 bases at V and 3 bases at J, with 13 bases between. From germline, CDR1 is KGHSH and CDR2 LQKENI. The CDR3 has 15 residues.